This T cell receptor (beta chain) was recorded in a study of blood T cell repertoires in COVID-19. Overall study: The analysed material was cDNA or gDNA that came from T cells, B-cell-depleted T cells, or PBMCs.

Profiling relied on immunoSEQ multiplex PCR, and the TCRdb table lists in-frame clones only, not all of them. The profile shows roughly 52,000 clones, roughly 85% of them singletons. This CDR3 has 15 amino acids. Per the germline V gene, CDR1 is SEHNR and CDR2 is FQNEAQ (reference sequence). Deletions cut 0 bases from V and 4 bases from J, with 12 bases between. This sequence originates from a human donor in a cohort sampled during active COVID-19. The rearrangement joins TRBV7-9 to TRBJ1-2; D not resolved. The sequenced sample was peripheral blood. CDR3 in amino acids: CASSLARQPAYGYTF. Here the CDR3 DNA reads TGTGCCAGCAGCTTAGCGCGGCAGCCGGCCTATGGCTACACCTTC.